This T cell receptor beta chain originates from a study of regulatory T cells in long-lasting Graves disease. Arm-PCR of CDR3 regions and iRepertoire HTBI primers were the basis on which TCR beta libraries were built. Each CDR3 protein gets one entry after TCRdb re-called the multiplex PCR reads with MiXCR. The table includes about 300,000 distinct CDR3 sequences, over 15% detected once. Described time point: newly diagnosed GD, antithyroid drugs for less than 3 months. Extracted RNA from PBMCs served as the source of the TCR library. The sequenced sample was peripheral blood mononuclear cells (PBMCs), obtained at new diagnosis, from a patient treated with antithyroid drugs. This TCR came from a female donor with Graves disease.

The CDR3 here is CASSLVPGGETQYF. DNA for the CDR3: TGCGCCAGCAGCTTGGTTCCGGGAGGGGAGACCCAGTACTTC. V usage is TRBV5-1 and J usage is TRBJ2-5; 8 positions match TRBD2. Unmatched junction bases numbered 3, after V lost 0 bases and J lost 5 bases. The CDR3 totals 14 residues. CDR1 SGHRS and CDR2 YFSETQ come from the germline V gene.